The rows below give T cell receptor beta chains drawn from one sample of a study of vaccination effects on CD4 cells after COVID-19. Generated by immunoSEQ multiplex PCR, the TCRdb table keeps only in-frame clones and is missing some. The sample has tens of thousands of clones; over 65% are singletons. Their antigen targets remain unknown. Sequences were derived from CD4+ T cells from PBMCs cultured without peptide, sampled after COVID-19 vaccination. The receptor source for this set is a human donor who had a prior SARS-CoV-2 infection. Both conserved end residues are part of each CDR3. D genes are given only for firm matches. Size values are once, few and many counts, or a class for expanded clones, and some rows have none.

TRBV28	few	TRBD1	TRBJ2-7	CASSTGQLPEQYF	TGTGCCAGCAGTACGGGACAGCTGCCCGAGCAGTACTTC
TRBV7-2	-	-	TRBJ2-1	CASSLRQGSYNEQFF	TGTGCCAGCAGCTTAAGGCAGGGATCCTACAATGAGCAGTTCTTC
TRBV7-9	-	-	TRBJ1-2	CASSHINYGYTF	TGTGCCAGCAGCCATATTAACTATGGCTACACCTTC
TRBV19	-	-	TRBJ2-3	CASSMRQEHTQYF	TGTGCCAGTAGTATGCGACAGGAGCATACGCAGTATTTT
TRBV6-5	-	-	TRBJ2-2	CASSRGGAGGELFF	TGTGCCAGCAGCAGGGGTGGGGCGGGCGGGGAGCTGTTTTTT
TRBV24-1	-	-	TRBJ2-7	CATTPLLGGPEQYF	TGTGCCACCACCCCTTTATTAGGAGGCCCCGAGCAGTACTTC
TRBV5-1	once	-	TRBJ1-6	CASSLGPDRSANSPLHF	TGCGCCAGCAGCTTGGGGCCAGACAGGTCCGCTAATTCACCCCTCCACTTT
TRBV10-3	-	-	TRBJ2-7	CAISDNGAQQYF	TGTGCCATCAGTGACAACGGCGCACAGCAGTACTTC
TRBV6-6	-	TRBD1	TRBJ1-2	CASRPTGDYYGYTF	TGTGCCAGCAGACCGACAGGGGACTACTATGGCTACACCTTC
TRBV18	-	-	TRBJ2-1	CASSPALELHNEQFF	TGTGCCAGCTCACCGGCATTAGAACTTCACAATGAGCAGTTCTTC
TRBV5-5	-	TRBD1	TRBJ2-1	CASSLGTGPYNEQFF	TGTGCCAGCAGCTTGGGGACAGGTCCCTACAATGAGCAGTTCTTC
TRBV7-9	-	-	TRBJ1-3	CASSLVVAVGNTIYF	TGTGCCAGCAGCCTGGTGGTGGCAGTAGGAAACACCATATATTTT
TRBV7-8	few	TRBD2	TRBJ2-5	CASSLASGVRETQYF	TGTGCCAGCAGCTTAGCTAGCGGGGTGAGGGAGACCCAGTACTTC
TRBV4-1	-	TRBD2	TRBJ2-2	CASSQPREGGTGELFF	TGCGCCAGCAGCCAACCGCGGGAGGGCGGGACCGGGGAGCTGTTTTTT
TRBV11-2	-	TRBD1	TRBJ1-2	CASSSSWDSELYGYTF	TGTGCCAGCAGCTCCTCCTGGGACAGCGAACTCTATGGCTACACCTTC
TRBV2	-	-	TRBJ2-3	CASRTPARGTTDTQYF	TGTGCCAGCCGCACCCCCGCACGGGGGACCACAGATACGCAGTATTTT
TRBV10-1	-	-	TRBJ2-7	CASSEKGRASYEQYF	TGCGCCAGCAGTGAGAAGGGACGGGCCTCCTACGAGCAGTACTTC
TRBV6-5	-	TRBD1	TRBJ2-2	CASSYGTGNTGELFF	TGTGCCAGCAGTTACGGGACAGGGAACACCGGGGAGCTGTTTTTT
TRBV6-5	-	-	TRBJ1-2	CASRNSRTYGYTF	TGTGCCAGCAGAAATAGCAGGACCTATGGCTACACCTTC
TRBV5-5	-	-	TRBJ2-5	CASSLAASQETQYF	TGTGCCAGCAGCTTAGCGGCAAGTCAAGAGACCCAGTACTTC
TRBV7-9	-	-	TRBJ2-5	CASSPRTAYQETQYF	TGTGCCAGCAGCCCAAGGACAGCTTACCAAGAGACCCAGTACTTC
TRBV18	-	-	TRBJ2-1	CASSTLPLIEQFF	TGTGCCAGCTCAACGCTTCCCCTGATCGAGCAGTTCTTC
TRBV14	-	-	TRBJ1-6	CASSPSSKRGSYNSPLHF	TGTGCCAGCAGCCCGAGTTCGAAGAGGGGGTCCTATAATTCACCCCTCCACTTT
TRBV2	-	TRBD1	TRBJ1-6	CASSPDRVGSSPLHF	TGTGCCAGCAGCCCGGACAGGGTAGGGAGTTCACCCCTCCACTTT
TRBV11-2	-	-	TRBJ2-1	CASSLGSSYNEQFF	TGTGCCAGCAGCTTAGGAAGCTCCTACAATGAGCAGTTCTTC
TRBV27	-	TRBD1	TRBJ2-3	CASSRTGMGDTQYF	TGTGCCAGCAGTCGGACAGGCATGGGGGATACGCAGTATTTT
TRBV7-9	-	TRBD1	TRBJ1-6	CASSLAAGTGAYNSPLHF	TGTGCCAGCAGCTTAGCCGCGGGGACAGGGGCGTATAATTCACCCCTCCACTTT
TRBV2	once	-	TRBJ2-3	CASSDREGTDTQYF	TGTGCCAGCAGTGACAGGGAGGGCACAGATACGCAGTATTTT
TRBV9	-	TRBD2	TRBJ2-3	CASSVASLAGNTQYF	TGTGCCAGCAGCGTAGCTTCCCTAGCGGGGAATACGCAGTATTTT
TRBV1	-	-	TRBJ1-1	CTSSHGKTGDTEAFF	TGCACCAGCAGCCACGGCAAGACAGGGGACACTGAAGCTTTCTTT
TRBV7-3	-	-	TRBJ2-7	CASSLSYGDSYEQYF	TGTGCCAGCAGCTTAAGTTACGGGGATTCCTACGAGCAGTACTTC
TRBV27	-	TRBD2	TRBJ2-1	CASSLAGLNEQFF	TGTGCCAGCAGCCTAGCGGGCCTCAATGAGCAGTTCTTC
TRBV19	-	-	TRBJ1-5	CASSGRHNQPQHF	TGTGCCAGTAGTGGGAGGCATAATCAGCCCCAGCATTTT
TRBV27	-	-	TRBJ1-4	CASSFHQGNWTNEKLFF	TGTGCCAGCAGTTTTCACCAGGGAAATTGGACTAATGAAAAACTGTTTTTT
TRBV27	-	TRBD1	TRBJ2-5	CASSLTYRGTQYF	TGTGCCAGCAGTTTAACCTACAGGGGGACCCAGTACTTC
TRBV19	-	TRBD1	TRBJ2-7	CASSRDRLSYEQYF	TGTGCCAGTAGTCGGGACAGGCTCTCCTACGAGCAGTACTTC
TRBV10-3	-	TRBD1	TRBJ1-6	CAISGGTGGTYNSPLHF	TGTGCCATCAGTGGAGGGACAGGGGGAACCTATAATTCACCCCTCCACTTT
TRBV19	-	TRBD2	TRBJ2-7	CASSMFSGNSYEQYF	TGTGCCAGTAGTATGTTTAGCGGGAACTCCTACGAGCAGTACTTC
TRBV2	few	TRBD1	TRBJ1-1	CASSKNRGVNTEAFF	TGTGCCAGCAGTAAGAACAGGGGCGTGAACACTGAAGCTTTCTTT
TRBV7-2	-	-	TRBJ2-7	CASSHSGYEQYF	TGTGCCAGCAGCCATTCTGGCTACGAGCAGTACTTC
TRBV7-3	-	-	TRBJ2-2	CASTKTANTGELFF	TGTGCCAGCACCAAGACGGCGAACACCGGGGAGCTGTTTTTT
TRBV18	once	-	TRBJ2-3	CASSPLRGGTDTQYF	TGTGCCAGCTCACCCTTGCGGGGAGGCACAGATACGCAGTATTTT
TRBV7-3	-	-	TRBJ2-7	CASSPGSPPHEQYF	TGTGCCAGCAGCCCCGGGAGCCCCCCTCACGAGCAGTACTTC
TRBV23-1	-	TRBD2	TRBJ2-1	CASSPAGPNYNEQFF	TGCGCCAGCAGTCCAGCGGGACCAAATTACAATGAGCAGTTCTTC
TRBV30	-	-	TRBJ1-1	CAWSQRYWDTEAFF	TGTGCCTGGTCTCAAAGATACTGGGACACTGAAGCTTTCTTT
TRBV4-1	-	TRBD1	TRBJ1-2	CASSQEGQLRNYGYTF	TGCGCCAGCAGCCAAGAGGGACAGCTACGTAACTATGGCTACACCTTC
TRBV19	-	TRBD2	TRBJ2-1	CASSRGGVLRNEQFF	TGTGCCAGTAGCCGTGGGGGGGTTCTCCGGAATGAGCAGTTCTTC
TRBV3-1/TRBV3-2	-	TRBD2	TRBJ2-1	CASSQAEAGPVF	TGTGCCAGCAGCCAAGCTGAAGCGGGGCCGGTCTTC
TRBV2	-	-	TRBJ2-1	CASSEARQQDEQFF	TGTGCCAGCAGTGAAGCAAGGCAGCAGGATGAGCAGTTCTTC
TRBV19	-	TRBD1	TRBJ1-4	CASRWGQGKDEKLFF	TGTGCCAGTAGATGGGGACAGGGAAAAGATGAAAAACTGTTTTTT
TRBV9	-	-	TRBJ1-5	CASSPGGDWNQPQHF	TGTGCCAGCAGTCCGGGGGGGGATTGGAATCAGCCCCAGCATTTT
TRBV7-3	-	TRBD2	TRBJ2-3	CASSGSSGSIDTQYF	TGTGCCAGCAGCGGCTCTAGCGGGAGTATAGATACGCAGTATTTT
TRBV4-3	-	-	TRBJ2-1	CASSQGERLASNEQFF	TGCGCCAGCAGCCAAGGGGAGAGGCTAGCGAGCAATGAGCAGTTCTTC
TRBV12-3/TRBV12-4	-	-	TRBJ2-5	CASSLAETQYF	TGTGCCAGCAGTTTAGCTGAGACCCAGTACTTC
TRBV9	-	-	TRBJ1-3	CASSPQDSRPIFSGNTIYF	TGTGCCAGCAGCCCCCAGGACAGCCGACCAATTTTCTCTGGAAACACCATATATTTT
TRBV2	few	TRBD2	TRBJ2-2	CASKGLAGGYTGELFF	TGTGCCAGCAAGGGACTAGCGGGTGGATACACCGGGGAGCTGTTTTTT